Shown below are 9 T cell receptor beta chains from a single sample sequenced in a study of shared clonotypes between healthy human individuals (dated by TCRdb to the early 2020s). Libraries were prepared through the immunoSEQ multiplex PCR assay. The source is immuneACCESS, and TCRdb retained only in-frame sequences with V and J called. Part of the clones is not carried over; for the studies checked, unresolved V genes explain less than half of this, and the remainder is unexplained. The sample table contains a few million clones; only one count was recorded for around nine tenths of them. The ten largest clones add up to about 0.13% of the sample. The sequencing input was naive CD4+ T cells sorted from blood. The cell subset or site label corresponds to: CD45RA+ positively selected. These receptors all come from a man in his late teens or twenties in good health.

In its sample, this clone was seen once. The genes are TRBV7-2 and TRBJ2-7, with D perhaps TRBD1 (5 bases). V lost 3 bases to trimming and J lost 6 bases, with 18 bases between them. The CDR3 has 15 amino acids. CDR1 SGHTA and CDR2 FQGNSA come from the germline V gene. In DNA, the CDR3 is TGTGCCAGCAGCTTTTGGCCCGGGCAGGGAACCGAGCAGTACTTC. Protein product: CASSFWPGQGTEQYF.

This clone was found once. The V gene is TRBV29-1, the J gene TRBJ1-2, with 7 bases matching TRBD1. The CDR3 loop spans 13 amino acids. CDR1 is SQVTM and CDR2 is ANQGSEA in the germline V gene. V shed 6 bases, J shed 3 bases, and the junction held 7 bases outside the gene matches. The CDR3 here is CSVDHGTDYGYTF. CDR3 coding DNA: TGCAGCGTCGACCACGGGACAGACTATGGCTACACCTTC.

The rearrangement links TRBV18 to TRBJ1-4; 8 nucleotides align to TRBD1. V dropped 6 bases and J dropped 4; count of bases not matched to a gene: 10. CDR1 KGHSH and CDR2 LQKENI come from the germline V gene. The CDR3 runs to 16 residues. The CDR3 reads CASSGFGTGFNEKLFF. The CDR3 nucleotides are TGTGCCAGCTCCGGATTTGGGACAGGATTTAATGAAAAACTGTTTTTT.

CDR3 nucleotide sequence: TGTGCCAGCCCCCGGGAACATGGCACTGAAGCTTTCTTT. Translated: CASPREHGTEAFF. This rearrangement joins TRBV6-6 to TRBJ1-1; D is ambiguous. The germline V gene has CDR1 MNHNY and CDR2 SVGAGI (reference sequence). V shed 8 bases and J shed 4 bases, with 14 bases lying between them. The CDR3 is made up of 13 amino acids.

J is TRBJ2-3 and V is TRBV6-6; weak D call: TRBD1 (6 bases). Trimming stripped 5 bases from V and 7 bases from J, with 22 bases between. Per germline, CDR1 MNHNY and CDR2 SVGAGI (reference sequence). The CDR3 contains 16 residues. The CDR3 DNA sequence: TGTGCCAGCAGTCTCCAGGGGTCCTCCGCTGGTTATACGCAGTATTTT. It translates to CASSLQGSSAGYTQYF.

The chain's CDR3 is CASSDPGQKAEAFF. CDR3 sequence (DNA): TGTGCCAGCAGTGACCCGGGACAGAAGGCTGAAGCTTTCTTT. The V gene is TRBV2, the J gene TRBJ1-1, with TRBD1 matching 7 bases. The CDR3 has 14 amino acids. The germline CDR1 and CDR2 sequences are SNHLY and FYNNEI. The ends lost 3 bases at V and 6 bases at J; junction bases unmatched: 7. The variable domain in full, with the rest retrieved from reference TRBV2 and TRBJ1-1, is EPEVTQTPSHQVTQMGQEVILRCVPISNHLYFYWYRQILGQKVEFLVSFYNNEISEKSEIFDDQFSVERPDGSNFTLKIRSTKLEDSAMYFCASSDPGQKAEAFFGQGTRLTVV.

In its sample, this clone was seen a few times. The rearrangement uses TRBV20-1 and TRBJ1-2, with D possibly matching TRBD1 (5 bases). There are 10 residues in the CDR3. The germline V gene has CDR1 DFQATT and CDR2 SNEGSKA (reference sequence). Between the trimmed V and J ends, which lost 4 bases and 8 bases, there was a span of 8 bases. The CDR3 region has the DNA TGCAGTGCTAAGACAGAAGGCTACACCTTC. As protein: CSAKTEGYTF.

The CDR3 region is CAWSGSGGYEQYF. CDR3 bases: TGTGCCTGGAGTGGGTCTGGGGGTTACGAGCAGTACTTC. The J gene is TRBJ2-7, the V gene TRBV30; D assignment may be TRBD1 or TRBD2 (5 bases each). The CDR3 runs 13 residues. V lost 1 base to trimming and J lost 4 bases, with 11 bases between them. CDR1 and CDR2 from the germline V gene are GTSNPN and SVGIG (reference sequence).

A remark on this clone: This CDR3 is also generated by other DNA sequences in the sample. This sequence joins TRBV5-4 and TRBJ2-1; weak D call: TRBD1 (5 bases). Trimming pared 2 bases from V and 0 bases from J, leaving 9 bases between. The CDR3 has 15 amino acids. Germline lookup yields CDR1 SGHNT and CDR2 YYREEE (reference sequence). The CDR3, as DNA: TGTGCCAGCAGCTTAACAGGTAGCTCCTACAATGAGCAGTTCTTC. Its translation: CASSLTGSSYNEQFF. Supplemented by reference TRBV5-4 and TRBJ2-1, the full variable domain reads ETGVTQSPTHLIKTRGQQVTLRCSSQSGHNTVSWYQQALGQGPQFIFQYYREEENGRGNFPPRFSGLQFPNYSSELNVNALELDDSALYLCASSLTGSSYNEQFFGPGTRLTVL.